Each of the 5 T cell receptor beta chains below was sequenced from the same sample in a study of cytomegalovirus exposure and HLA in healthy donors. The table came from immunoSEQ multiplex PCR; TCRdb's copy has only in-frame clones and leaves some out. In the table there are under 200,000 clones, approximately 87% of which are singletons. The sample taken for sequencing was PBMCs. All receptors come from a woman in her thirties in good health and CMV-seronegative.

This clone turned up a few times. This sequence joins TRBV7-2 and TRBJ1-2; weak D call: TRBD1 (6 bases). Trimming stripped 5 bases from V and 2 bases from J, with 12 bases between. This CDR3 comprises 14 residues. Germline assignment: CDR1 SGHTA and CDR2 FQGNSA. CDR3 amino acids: CASSIDRSNYGYTF. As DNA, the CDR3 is TGTGCCAGCAGCATTGACAGGTCCAACTATGGCTACACCTTC.

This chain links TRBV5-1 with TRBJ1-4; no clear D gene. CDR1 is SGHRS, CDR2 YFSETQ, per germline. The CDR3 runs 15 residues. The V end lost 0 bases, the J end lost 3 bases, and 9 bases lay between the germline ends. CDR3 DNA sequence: TGCGCCAGCAGCTTGGTGGGAGACCCTAATGAAAAACTGTTTTTT. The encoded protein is CASSLVGDPNEKLFF.

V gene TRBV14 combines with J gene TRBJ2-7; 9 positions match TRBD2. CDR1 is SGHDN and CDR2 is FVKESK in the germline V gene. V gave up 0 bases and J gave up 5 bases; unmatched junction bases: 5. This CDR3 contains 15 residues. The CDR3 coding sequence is TGTGCCAGCAGCCAAGAGGCGGGAGGGGCCCACGAGCAGTACTTC. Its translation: CASSQEAGGAHEQYF.

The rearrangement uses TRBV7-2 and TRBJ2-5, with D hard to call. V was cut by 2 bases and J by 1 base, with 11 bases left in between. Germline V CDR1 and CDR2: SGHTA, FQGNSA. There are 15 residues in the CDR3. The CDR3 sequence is CASSLIGISQETQYF. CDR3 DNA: TGTGCCAGCAGCTTAATCGGAATCAGCCAAGAGACCCAGTACTTC. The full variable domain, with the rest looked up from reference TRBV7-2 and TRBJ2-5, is GAGVSQSPSNKVTEKGKDVELRCDPISGHTALYWYRQSLGQGLEFLIYFQGNSAPDKSGLPSDRFSAERTGGSVSTLTIQRTQQEDSAVYLCASSLIGISQETQYFGPGTRLLVL.

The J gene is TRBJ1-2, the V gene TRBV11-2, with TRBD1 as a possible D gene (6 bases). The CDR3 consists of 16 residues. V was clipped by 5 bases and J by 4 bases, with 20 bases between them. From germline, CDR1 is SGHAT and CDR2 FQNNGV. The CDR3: CASSETGQQPIYGYTF. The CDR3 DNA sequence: TGTGCCAGCAGCGAGACAGGACAGCAGCCGATCTATGGCTACACCTTC.